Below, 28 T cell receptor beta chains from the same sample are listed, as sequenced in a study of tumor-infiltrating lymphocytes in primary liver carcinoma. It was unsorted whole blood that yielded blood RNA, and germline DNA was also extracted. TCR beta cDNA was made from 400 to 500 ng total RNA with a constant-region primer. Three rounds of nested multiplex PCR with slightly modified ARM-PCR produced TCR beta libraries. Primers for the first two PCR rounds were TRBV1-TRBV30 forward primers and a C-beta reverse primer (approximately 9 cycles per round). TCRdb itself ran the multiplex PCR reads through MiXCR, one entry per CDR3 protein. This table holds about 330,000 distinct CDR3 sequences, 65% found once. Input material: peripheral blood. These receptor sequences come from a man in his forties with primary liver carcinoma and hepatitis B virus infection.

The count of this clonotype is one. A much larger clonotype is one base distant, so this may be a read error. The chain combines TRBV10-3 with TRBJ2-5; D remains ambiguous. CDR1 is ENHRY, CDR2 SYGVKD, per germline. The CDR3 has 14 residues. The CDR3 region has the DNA TGTGCCATCAGTGGGGCAGAACCCCAAGAGACCCACTACTTC. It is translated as CAISGAEPQETHYF.

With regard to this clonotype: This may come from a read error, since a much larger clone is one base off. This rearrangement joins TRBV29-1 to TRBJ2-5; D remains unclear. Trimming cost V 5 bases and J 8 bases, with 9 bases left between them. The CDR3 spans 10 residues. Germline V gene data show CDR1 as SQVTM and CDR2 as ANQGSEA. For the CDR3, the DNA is TGCAGCGTTTTTGTAGATACCCAGTACTTC. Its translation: CSVFVDTQYF.

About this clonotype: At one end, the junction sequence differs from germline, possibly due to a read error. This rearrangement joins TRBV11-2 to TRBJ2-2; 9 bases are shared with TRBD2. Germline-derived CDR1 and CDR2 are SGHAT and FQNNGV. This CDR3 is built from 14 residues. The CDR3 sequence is CASSGLAGSGEPFF. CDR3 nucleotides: TGTGCCAGCAGCGGGCTAGCGGGATCCGGGGAGCCGTTTTTT.

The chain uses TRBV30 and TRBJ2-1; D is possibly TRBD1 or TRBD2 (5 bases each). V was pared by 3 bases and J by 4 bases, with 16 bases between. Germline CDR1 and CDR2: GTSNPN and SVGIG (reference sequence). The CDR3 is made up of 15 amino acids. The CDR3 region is CAWSRGATLYNEQFF. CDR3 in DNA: TGTGCCTGGAGCCGAGGGGCGACGCTATACAATGAGCAGTTCTTC. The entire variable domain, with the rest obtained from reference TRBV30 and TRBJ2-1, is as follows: SQTIHQWPATLVQPVGSPLSLECTVEGTSNPNLYWYRQAAGRGLQLLFYSVGIGQISSEVPQNLSASRPQDRQFILSSKKLLLSDSGFYLCAWSRGATLYNEQFFGPGTRLTVL.

The CDR3 coding sequence is TGTGCCAGCAGTTTGGGGATATACGACACCTTC. Protein sequence: CASSLGIYDTF. The V call is TRBV2, the J call TRBJ1-2; D is unclear. The V gene's germline CDR1 is SNHLY and CDR2 FYNNEI. The CDR3 length is 11 residues. Trimming left V 5 bases short and J 12 bases short, with 13 bases between.

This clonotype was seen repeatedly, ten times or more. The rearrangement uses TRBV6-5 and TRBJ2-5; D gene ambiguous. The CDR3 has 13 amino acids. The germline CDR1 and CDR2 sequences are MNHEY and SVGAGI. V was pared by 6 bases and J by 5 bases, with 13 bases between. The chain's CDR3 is CASSLASRETQYF. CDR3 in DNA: TGTGCCAGCAGCCTCGCCTCTCGGGAGACCCAGTACTTC.

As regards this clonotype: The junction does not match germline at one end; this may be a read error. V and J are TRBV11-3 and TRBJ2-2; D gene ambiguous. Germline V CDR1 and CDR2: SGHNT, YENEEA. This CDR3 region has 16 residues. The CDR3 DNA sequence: TGTGCCAGCAGATTAGGAACTTCATCCAACTCCGGGGAGCTGTTTTTT. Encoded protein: CASRLGTSSNSGELFF.

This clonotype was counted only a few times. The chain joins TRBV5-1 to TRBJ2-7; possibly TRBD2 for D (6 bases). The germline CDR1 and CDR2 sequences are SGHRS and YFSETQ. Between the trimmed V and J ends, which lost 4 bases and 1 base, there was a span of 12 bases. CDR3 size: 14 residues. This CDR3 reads CASSMGLESYEQYF. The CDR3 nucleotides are TGCGCCAGCAGCATGGGACTGGAATCCTACGAGCAGTACTTC.

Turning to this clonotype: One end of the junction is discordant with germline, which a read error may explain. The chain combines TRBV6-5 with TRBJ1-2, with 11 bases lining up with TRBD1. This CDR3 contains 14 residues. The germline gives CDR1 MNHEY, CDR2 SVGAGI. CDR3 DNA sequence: TGTGACAGCAGTAGGACAGGGGGCGACAATGGCTGCACCTTC. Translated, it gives CDSSRTGGDNGCTF.

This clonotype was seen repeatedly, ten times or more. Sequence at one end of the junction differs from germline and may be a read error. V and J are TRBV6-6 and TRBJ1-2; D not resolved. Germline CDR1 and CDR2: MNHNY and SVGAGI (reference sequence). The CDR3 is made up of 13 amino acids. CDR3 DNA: TGTGCCAGCCGGCAGCATCTTAACAATGGCTACACCTTC. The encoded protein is CASRQHLNNGYTF.

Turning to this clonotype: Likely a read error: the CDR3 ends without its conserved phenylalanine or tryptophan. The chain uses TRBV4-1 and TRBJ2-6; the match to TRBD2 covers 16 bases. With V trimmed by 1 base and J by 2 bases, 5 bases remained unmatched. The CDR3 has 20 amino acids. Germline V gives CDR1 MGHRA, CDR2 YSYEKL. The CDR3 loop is CASSQGGTSGRAPGANVLTS. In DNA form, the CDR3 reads TGCGCCAGCAGCCAAGGCGGGACTAGCGGGAGGGCCCCTGGGGCCAACGTCCTGACTTCC.

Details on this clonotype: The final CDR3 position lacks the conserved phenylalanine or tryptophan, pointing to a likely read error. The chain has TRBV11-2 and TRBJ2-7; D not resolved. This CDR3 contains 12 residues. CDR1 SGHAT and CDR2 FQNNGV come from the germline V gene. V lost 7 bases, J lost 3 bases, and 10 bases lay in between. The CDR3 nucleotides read TGTGCCAGCAACTCTCCGCACTACGAGCAGTACCTC. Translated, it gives CASNSPHYEQYL.

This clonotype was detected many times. CDR3 amino acids: CASSPPGIGNQPQHF. DNA of the CDR3: TGCGCCAGCAGCCCTCCCGGAATTGGCAATCAGCCCCAGCATTTT. The chain combines TRBV4-1 with TRBJ1-5; no clear D gene. The CDR3 totals 15 residues. From germline, CDR1 is MGHRA and CDR2 YSYEKL. Trimming shortened V by 4 bases and J by 2 bases, and 12 bases separated the two germline ends.

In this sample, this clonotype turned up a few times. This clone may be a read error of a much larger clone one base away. CDR3 amino acids: CSVEGRVYEQYF. The CDR3 bases are TGCAGCGTTGAGGGCAGGGTCTACGAGCAGTACTTC. J is TRBJ2-7 and V is TRBV29-1; possibly TRBD1 for D (5 bases). Trimming cost V 3 bases and J 3 bases, with 9 bases left between them. Germline values: CDR1 SQVTM, CDR2 ANQGSEA. This CDR3 comprises 12 residues.

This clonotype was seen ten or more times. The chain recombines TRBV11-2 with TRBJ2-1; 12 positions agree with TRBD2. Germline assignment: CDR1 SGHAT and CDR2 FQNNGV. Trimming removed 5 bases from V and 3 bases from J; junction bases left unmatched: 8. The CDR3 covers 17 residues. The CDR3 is CASSRTSGNRFYNEQFF. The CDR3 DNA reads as TGTGCCAGCAGCCGGACTAGCGGGAATCGTTTCTACAATGAGCAGTTCTTC.

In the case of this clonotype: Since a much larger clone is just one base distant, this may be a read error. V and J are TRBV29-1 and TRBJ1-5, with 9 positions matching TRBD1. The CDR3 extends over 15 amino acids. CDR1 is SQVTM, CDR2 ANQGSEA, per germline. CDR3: CRRGVGQGYNQPQHF. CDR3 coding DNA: TGCAGGCGGGGGGTGGGACAGGGCTACAATCAGCCCCAGCATTTT. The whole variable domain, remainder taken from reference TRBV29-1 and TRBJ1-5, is SAVISQKPSRDICQRGTSLTIQCQVDSQVTMMFWYRQQPGQSLTLIATANQGSEATYESGFVIDKFPISRPNLTFSTLTVSNMSPEDSSIYLCRRGVGQGYNQPQHFGDGTRLSIL.

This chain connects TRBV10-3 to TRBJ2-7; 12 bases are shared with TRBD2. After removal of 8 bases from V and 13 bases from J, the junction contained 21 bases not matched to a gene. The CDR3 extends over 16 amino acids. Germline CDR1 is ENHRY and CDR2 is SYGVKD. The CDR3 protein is CAIASSGRARVYEQYF. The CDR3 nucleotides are TGTGCCATCGCATCTAGCGGGAGGGCCAGGGTCTACGAACAATACTTC.

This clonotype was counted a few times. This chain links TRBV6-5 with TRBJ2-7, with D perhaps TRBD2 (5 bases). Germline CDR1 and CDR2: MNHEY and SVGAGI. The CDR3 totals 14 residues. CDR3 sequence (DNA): TGTGCTACGGCGAGAGGGCCAAGCTCCTACGAGCAGTACTTC. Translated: CATARGPSSYEQYF.

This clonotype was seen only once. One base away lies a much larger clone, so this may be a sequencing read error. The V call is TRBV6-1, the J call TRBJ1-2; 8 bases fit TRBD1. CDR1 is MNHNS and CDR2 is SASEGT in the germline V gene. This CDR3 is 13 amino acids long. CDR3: CAGSDPGGVGYTF. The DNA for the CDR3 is TGTGCCGGCAGTGATCCAGGGGGCGTTGGCTACACCTTC.

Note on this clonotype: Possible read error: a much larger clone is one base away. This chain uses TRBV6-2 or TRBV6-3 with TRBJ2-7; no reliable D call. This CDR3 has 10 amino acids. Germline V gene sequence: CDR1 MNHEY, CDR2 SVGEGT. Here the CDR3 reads CASRSSEQYF. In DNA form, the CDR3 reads TGTGCCAGCCGTTCCTCCGAGCAGTACTTC.

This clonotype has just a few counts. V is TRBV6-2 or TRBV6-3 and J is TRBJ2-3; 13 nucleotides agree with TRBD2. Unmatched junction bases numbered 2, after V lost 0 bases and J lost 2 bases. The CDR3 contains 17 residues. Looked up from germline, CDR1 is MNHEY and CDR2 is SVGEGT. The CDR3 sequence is CASSYSGLAGATDTQYF. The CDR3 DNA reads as TGTGCCAGCAGTTACTCCGGACTAGCGGGAGCCACAGATACGCAGTATTTT.

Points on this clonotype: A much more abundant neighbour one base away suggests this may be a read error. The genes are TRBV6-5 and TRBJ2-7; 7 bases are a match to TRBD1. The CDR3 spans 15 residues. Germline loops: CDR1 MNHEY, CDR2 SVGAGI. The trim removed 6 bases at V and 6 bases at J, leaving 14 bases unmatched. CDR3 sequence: CASRATDRALGEQYF. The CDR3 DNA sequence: TGTGCCAGCAGAGCCACCGACAGGGCCCTTGGCGAGCAGTACTTC.

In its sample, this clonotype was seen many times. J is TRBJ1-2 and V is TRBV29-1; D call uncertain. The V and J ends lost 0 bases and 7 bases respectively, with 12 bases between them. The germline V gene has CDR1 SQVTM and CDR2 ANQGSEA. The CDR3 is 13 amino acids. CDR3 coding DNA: TGCAGCGTTGAAGAGTCCCCAAACGGTGGCTACACCTTC. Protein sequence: CSVEESPNGGYTF.

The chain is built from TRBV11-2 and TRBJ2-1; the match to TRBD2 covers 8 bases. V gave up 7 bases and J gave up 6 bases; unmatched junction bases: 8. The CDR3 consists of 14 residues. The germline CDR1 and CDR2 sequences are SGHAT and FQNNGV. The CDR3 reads CASNLAGGPNEQFF. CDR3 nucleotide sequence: TGTGCCAGCAACTTGGCGGGAGGCCCCAATGAGCAGTTCTTC.

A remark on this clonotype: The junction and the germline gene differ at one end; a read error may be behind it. CDR3 region: CSASSGSSYEQYF. The CDR3 bases are TGCAGCGCCTCCAGCGGGAGCTCCTACGAGCAGTATTTC. V gene TRBV29-1 combines with J gene TRBJ2-7; 8 bases map to TRBD2. CDR1 is SQVTM and CDR2 is ANQGSEA in the germline V gene. The CDR3 is 13 residues long.

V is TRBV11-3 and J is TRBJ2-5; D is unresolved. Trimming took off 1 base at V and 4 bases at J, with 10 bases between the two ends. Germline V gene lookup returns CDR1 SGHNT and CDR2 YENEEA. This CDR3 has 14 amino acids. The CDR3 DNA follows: TGTGCCAGCAGCTTAGTGGTGGTTGGAGAGACCCAGTACTTC. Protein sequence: CASSLVVVGETQYF.

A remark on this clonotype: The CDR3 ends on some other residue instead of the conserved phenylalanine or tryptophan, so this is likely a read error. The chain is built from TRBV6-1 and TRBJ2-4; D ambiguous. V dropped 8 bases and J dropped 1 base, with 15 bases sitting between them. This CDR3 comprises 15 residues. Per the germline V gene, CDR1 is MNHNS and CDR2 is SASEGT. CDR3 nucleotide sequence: TGTGCCAGCCGCCCCTCATGGGTTGCCAAAAACATTCAGTACTAC. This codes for CASRPSWVAKNIQYY.

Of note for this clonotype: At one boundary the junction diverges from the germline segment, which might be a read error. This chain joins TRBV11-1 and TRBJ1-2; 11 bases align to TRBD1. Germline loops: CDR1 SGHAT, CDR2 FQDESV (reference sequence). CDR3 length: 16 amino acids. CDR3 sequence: CDSSALGQGGSYGYAF. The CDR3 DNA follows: TGTGACAGCAGCGCCCTGGGACAGGGGGGCTCCTATGGCTACGCCTTC.